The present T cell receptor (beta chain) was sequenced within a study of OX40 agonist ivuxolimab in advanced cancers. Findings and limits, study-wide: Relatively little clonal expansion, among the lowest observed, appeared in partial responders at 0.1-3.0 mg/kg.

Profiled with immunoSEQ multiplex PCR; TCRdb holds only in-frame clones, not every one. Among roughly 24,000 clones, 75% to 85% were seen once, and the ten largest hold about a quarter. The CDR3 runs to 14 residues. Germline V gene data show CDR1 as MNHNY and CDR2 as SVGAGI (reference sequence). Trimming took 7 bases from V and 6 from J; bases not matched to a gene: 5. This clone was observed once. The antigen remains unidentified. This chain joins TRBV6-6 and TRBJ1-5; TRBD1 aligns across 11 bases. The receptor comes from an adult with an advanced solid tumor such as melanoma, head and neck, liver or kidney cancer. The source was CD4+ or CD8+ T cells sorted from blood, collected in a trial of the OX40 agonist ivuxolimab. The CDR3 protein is CASKGQGAVQPQHF. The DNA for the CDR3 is TGTGCCAGCAAAGGACAGGGGGCGGTTCAGCCCCAGCATTTT.